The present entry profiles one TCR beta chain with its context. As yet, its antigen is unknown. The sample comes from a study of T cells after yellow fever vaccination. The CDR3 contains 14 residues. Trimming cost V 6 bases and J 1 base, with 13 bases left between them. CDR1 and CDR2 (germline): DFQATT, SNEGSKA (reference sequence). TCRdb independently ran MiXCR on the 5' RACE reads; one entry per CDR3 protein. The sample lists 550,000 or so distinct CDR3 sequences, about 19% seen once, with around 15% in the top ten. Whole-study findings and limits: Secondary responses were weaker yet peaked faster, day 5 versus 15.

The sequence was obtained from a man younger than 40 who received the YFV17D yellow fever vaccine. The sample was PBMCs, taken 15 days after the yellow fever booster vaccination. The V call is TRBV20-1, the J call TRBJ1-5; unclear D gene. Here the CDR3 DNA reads TGCAGTGCCGAGGAGAGGGCCAGCAATCAGCCCCAGCATTTT. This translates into CSAEERASNQPQHF.